This paragraph covers one TCR beta chain sequence. The CDR3 length is 13 residues. With 7 bases clipped from V and 8 bases from J, the junction kept 4 bases outside the gene matches. Germline CDR1 MNHNS, CDR2 SASEGT. For the second PCR, which ran for roughly 6 to 12 cycles, a sample-barcoded 5' primer and a J-beta primer mix were used. A single record per CDR3 protein comes from TCRdb applying MiXCR to the 5' RACE reads. This table holds 1.5 million to 2 million distinct CDR3 sequences, around 48% found once. This entry is derived from a study of blood T cells in healthy people across ages. V is TRBV6-1 and J is TRBJ1-6, with TRBD1 matching over 8 bases. The sequence derives from a middle-aged woman in good health. The sequenced sample was blood. The CDR3 nucleotides are TGTGCCAGCACCGGACAGGGATATTCACCCCTCCACTTT. Translating it yields CASTGQGYSPLHF.